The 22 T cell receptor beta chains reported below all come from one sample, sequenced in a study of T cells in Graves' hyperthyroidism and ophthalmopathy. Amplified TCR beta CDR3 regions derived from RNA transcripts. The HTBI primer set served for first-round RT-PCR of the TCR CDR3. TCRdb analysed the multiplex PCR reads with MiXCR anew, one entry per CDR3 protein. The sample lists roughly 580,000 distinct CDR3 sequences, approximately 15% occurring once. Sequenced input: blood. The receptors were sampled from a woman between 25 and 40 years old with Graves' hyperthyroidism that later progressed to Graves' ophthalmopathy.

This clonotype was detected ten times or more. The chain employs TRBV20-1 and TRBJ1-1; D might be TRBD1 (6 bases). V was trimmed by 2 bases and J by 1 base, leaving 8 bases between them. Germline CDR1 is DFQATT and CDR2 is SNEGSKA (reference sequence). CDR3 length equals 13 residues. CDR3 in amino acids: CSARRTENTEAFF. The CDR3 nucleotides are TGCAGTGCTAGAAGGACAGAGAACACTGAAGCTTTCTTT.

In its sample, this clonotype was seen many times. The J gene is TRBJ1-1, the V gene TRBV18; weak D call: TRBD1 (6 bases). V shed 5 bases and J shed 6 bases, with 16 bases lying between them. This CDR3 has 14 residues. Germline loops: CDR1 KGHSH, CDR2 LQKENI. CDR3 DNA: TGTGCCAGCTCAGCTTCGACAGGAGGAGCTGAAGCTTTCTTT. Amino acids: CASSASTGGAEAFF.

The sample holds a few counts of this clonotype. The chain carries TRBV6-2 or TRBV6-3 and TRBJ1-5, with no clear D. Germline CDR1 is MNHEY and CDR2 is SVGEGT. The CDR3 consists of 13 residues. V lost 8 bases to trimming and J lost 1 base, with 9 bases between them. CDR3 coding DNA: TGTGCCAGCGTGTCCCGGAGCAATCAGCCCCAGCATTTT. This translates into CASVSRSNQPQHF.

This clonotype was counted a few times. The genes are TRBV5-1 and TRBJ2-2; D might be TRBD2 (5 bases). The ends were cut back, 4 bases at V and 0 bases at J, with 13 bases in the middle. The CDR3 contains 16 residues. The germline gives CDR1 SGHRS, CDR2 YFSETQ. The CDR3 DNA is TGCGCCAGCAGCCTATCTTACGGGACGAACACCGGGGAGCTGTTTTTT. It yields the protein CASSLSYGTNTGELFF.

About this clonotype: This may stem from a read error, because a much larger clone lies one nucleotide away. CDR3 sequence: CASSFEGNTGELVF. The CDR3 DNA is TGCGCCAGCAGCTTCGAGGGGAACACCGGGGAGCTGGTTTTT. This chain joins TRBV5-1 and TRBJ2-2; D is possibly TRBD1 or TRBD2 (5 bases each). Germline values: CDR1 SGHRS, CDR2 YFSETQ. CDR3 length: 14 amino acids.

CDR3 in amino acids: CASSSGRARGYGYTF. The CDR3, as DNA: TGTGCCAGCAGCTCGGGACGGGCCCGAGGCTATGGCTACACCTTC. The chain has TRBV6-1 and TRBJ1-2, with a tentative D call TRBD1 (5 bases). There are 15 residues in the CDR3. Trimming took 6 bases from V and 4 from J, leaving 18 bases between them. From germline, CDR1 is MNHNS and CDR2 SASEGT.

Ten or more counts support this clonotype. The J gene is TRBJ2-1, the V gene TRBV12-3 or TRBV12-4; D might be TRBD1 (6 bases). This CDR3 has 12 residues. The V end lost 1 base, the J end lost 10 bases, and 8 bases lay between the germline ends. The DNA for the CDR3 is TGTGCCAGCAGTTTAGGCAGGGGCGAGCAGTTCTTC. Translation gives CASSLGRGEQFF.

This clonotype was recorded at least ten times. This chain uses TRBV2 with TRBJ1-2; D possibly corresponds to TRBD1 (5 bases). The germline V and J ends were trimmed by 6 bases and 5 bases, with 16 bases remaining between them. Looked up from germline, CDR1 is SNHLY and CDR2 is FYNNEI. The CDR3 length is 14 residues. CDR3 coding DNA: TGTGCCAGCAGAAGCCAGGGCATGGGATATGGCTACACCTTC. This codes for CASRSQGMGYGYTF.

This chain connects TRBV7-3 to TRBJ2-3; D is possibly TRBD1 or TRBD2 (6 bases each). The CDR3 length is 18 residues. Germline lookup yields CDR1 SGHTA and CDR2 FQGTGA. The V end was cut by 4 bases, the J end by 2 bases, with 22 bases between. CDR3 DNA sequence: TGTGCCAGCAGCTCCAGGTCCTTCGGGGGCGGGACCACAGATACGCAGTATTTT. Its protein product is CASSSRSFGGGTTDTQYF.

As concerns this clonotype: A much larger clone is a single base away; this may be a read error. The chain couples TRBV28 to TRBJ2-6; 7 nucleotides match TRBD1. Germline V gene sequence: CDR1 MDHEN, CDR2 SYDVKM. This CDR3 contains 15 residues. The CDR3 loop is CVSSPDRAGANVLTF. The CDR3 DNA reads TGTGTCAGCAGTCCAGACAGGGCTGGGGCCAACGTCCTGACTTTC.

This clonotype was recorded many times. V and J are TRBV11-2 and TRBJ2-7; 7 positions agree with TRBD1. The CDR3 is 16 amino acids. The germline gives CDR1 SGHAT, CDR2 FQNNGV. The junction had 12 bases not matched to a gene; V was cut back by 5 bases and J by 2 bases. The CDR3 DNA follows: TGTGCCAGCAGCCCCATAGCTCGACAGGGAACCTACGAGCAGTACTTC. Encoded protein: CASSPIARQGTYEQYF.

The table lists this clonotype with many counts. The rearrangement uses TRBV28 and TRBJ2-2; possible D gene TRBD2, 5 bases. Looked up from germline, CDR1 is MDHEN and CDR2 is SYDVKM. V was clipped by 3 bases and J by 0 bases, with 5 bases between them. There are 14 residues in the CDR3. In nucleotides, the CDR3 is TGTGCCAGCAGTTTCGGGACGAACACCGGGGAGCTGTTTTTT. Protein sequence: CASSFGTNTGELFF.

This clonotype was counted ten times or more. The CDR3 DNA follows: TGTGCCTGGAGTCTTACTAGCGGGATTAGGAATGAGCAGTTCTTC. Encoded protein: CAWSLTSGIRNEQFF. The chain links TRBV30 to TRBJ2-1, with TRBD2 identical over 10 bases. With 2 bases clipped from V and 7 bases from J, the junction kept 8 bases outside the gene matches. Germline loops: CDR1 GTSNPN, CDR2 SVGIG (reference sequence). This CDR3 is 15 amino acids long.

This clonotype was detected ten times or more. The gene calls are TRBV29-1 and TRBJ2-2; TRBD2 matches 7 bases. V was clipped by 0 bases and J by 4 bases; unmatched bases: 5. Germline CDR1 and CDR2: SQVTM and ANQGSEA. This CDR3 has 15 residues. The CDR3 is CSVEELGGGTGELFF. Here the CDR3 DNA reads TGCAGCGTTGAAGAGCTGGGGGGGGGCACCGGGGAGCTGTTTTTT.

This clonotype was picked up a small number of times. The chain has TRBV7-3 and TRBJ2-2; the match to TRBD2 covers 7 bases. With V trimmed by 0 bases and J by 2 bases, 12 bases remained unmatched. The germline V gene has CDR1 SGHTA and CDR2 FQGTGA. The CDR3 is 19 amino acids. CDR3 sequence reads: CASSLTSVRLADNTGELFF. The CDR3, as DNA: TGTGCCAGCAGCTTAACGTCGGTCCGGCTAGCGGATAACACCGGGGAGCTGTTTTTT.

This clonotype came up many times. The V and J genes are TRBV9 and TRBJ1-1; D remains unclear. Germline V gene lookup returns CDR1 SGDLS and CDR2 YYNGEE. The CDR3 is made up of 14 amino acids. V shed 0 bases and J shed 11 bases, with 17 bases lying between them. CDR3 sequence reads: CASSVGISTPGAFF. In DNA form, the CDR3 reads TGTGCCAGCAGCGTAGGAATCAGCACGCCGGGGGCTTTCTTT. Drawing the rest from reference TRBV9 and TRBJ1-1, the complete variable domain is DSGVTQTPKHLITATGQRVTLRCSPRSGDLSVYWYQQSLDQGLQFLIQYYNGEERAKGNILERFSAQQFPDLHSELNLSSLELGDSALYFCASSVGISTPGAFFGQGTRLTVV.

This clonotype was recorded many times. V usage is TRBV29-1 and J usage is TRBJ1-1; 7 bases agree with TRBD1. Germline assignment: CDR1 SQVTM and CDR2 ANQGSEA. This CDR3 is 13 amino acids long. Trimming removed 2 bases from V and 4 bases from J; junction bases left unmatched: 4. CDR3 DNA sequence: TGCAGCGTTGAAAGGGGGCTCGCCACTGAAGCTTTCTTT. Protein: CSVERGLATEAFF.

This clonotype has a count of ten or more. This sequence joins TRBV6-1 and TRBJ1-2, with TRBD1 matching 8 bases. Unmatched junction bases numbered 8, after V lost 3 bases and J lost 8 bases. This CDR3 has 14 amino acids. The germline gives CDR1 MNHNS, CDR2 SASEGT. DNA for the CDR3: TGTGCCAGCAGTGAGGCCCAGGGGGCGCGCGGCTACACCTTC. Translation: CASSEAQGARGYTF.

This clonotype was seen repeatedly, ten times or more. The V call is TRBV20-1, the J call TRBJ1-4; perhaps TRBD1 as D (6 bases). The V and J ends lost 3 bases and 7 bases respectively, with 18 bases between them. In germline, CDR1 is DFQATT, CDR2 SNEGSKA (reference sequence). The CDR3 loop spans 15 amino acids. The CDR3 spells CSASVGSGDAEKLFF. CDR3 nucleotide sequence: TGCAGTGCTAGCGTCGGATCAGGGGATGCTGAAAAACTGTTTTTT.

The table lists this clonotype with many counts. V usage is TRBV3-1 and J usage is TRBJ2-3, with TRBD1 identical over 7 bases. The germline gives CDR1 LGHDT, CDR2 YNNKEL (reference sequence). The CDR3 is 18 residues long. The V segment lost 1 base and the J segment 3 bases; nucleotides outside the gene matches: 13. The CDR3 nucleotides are TGTGCCAGCAGCCAAGTAGGACCTGGGACAGAAAATACAGATACGCAGTATTTT. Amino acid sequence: CASSQVGPGTENTDTQYF.

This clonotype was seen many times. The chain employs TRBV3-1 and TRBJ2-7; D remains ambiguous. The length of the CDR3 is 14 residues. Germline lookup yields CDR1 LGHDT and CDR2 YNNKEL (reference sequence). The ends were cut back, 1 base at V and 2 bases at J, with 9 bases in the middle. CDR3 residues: CASSQVRNAYEQYF. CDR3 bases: TGTGCCAGCAGCCAAGTCCGGAACGCCTACGAGCAGTACTTC.

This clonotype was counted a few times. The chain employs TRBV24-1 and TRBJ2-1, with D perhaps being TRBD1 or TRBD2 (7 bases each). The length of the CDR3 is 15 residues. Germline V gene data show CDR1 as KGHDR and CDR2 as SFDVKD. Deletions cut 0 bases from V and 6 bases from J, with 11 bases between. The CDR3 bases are TGTGCCACCAGTGATTTGCAGGGGGGGGGCAATGAGCAGTTCTTC. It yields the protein CATSDLQGGGNEQFF.